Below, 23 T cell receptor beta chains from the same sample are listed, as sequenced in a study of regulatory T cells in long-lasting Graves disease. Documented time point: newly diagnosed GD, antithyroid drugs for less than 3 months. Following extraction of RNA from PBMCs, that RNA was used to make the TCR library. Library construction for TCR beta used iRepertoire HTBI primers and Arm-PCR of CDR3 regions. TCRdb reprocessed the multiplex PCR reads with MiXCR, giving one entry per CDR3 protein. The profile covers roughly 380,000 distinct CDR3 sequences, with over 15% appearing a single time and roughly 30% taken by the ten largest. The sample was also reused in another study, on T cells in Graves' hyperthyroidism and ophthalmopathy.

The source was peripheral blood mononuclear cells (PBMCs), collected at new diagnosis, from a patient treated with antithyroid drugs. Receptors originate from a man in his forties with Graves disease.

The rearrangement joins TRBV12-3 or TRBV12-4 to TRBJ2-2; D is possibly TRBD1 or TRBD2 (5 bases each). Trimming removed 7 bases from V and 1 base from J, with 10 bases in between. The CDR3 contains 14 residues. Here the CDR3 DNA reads TGTGCCAGCACTCCGGGACGGAACACCGGGGAGCTGTTTTTT. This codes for CASTPGRNTGELFF.

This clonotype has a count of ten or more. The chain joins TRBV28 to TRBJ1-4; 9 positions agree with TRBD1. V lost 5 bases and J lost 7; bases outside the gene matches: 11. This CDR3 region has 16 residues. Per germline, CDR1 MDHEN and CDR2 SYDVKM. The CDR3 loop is CASSRARDRAGEKLFF. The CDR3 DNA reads TGTGCCAGCAGTAGAGCGCGGGACAGGGCTGGTGAAAAACTGTTTTTT. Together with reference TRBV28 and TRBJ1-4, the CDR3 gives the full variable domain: DVKVTQSSRYLVKRTGEKVFLECVQDMDHENMFWYRQDPGLGLRLIYFSYDVKMKEKGDIPEGYSVSREKKERFSLILESASTNQTSMYLCASSRARDRAGEKLFFGSGTQLSVL.

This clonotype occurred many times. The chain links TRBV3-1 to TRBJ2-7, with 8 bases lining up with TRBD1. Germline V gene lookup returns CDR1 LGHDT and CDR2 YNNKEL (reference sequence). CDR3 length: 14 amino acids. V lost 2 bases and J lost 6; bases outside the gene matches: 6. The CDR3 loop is CASSQRAGGREQYF. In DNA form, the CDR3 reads TGTGCCAGCAGCCAAAGGGCAGGGGGCCGCGAGCAGTACTTC.

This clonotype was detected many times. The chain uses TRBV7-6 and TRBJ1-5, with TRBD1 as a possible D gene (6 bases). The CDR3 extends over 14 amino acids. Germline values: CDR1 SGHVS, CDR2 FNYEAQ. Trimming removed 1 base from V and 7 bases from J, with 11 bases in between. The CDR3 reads CASSLGGAWQPQHF. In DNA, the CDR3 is TGTGCCAGCAGCTTAGGGGGGGCCTGGCAGCCCCAGCATTTT.

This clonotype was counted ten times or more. CDR3 DNA sequence: TGTGCCAGCAGCGCGGGGGGCGCAAGGATAATCGCTTTCTTT. It encodes CASSAGGARIIAFF. The chain links TRBV7-8 to TRBJ1-1; maybe TRBD1 (6 bases). The germline V gene has CDR1 SGHVS and CDR2 FQNEAQ. The CDR3 has 14 amino acids. Trimming left V 5 bases short and J 11 bases short, with 21 bases between.

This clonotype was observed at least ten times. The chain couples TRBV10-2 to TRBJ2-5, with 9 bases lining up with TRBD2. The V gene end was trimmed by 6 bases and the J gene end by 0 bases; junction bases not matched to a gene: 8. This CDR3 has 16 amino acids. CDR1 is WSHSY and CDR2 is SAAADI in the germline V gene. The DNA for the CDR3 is TGCGCCAGCAGAGGCCAGCGGGGGGTTAACCAAGAGACCCAGTACTTC. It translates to CASRGQRGVNQETQYF.

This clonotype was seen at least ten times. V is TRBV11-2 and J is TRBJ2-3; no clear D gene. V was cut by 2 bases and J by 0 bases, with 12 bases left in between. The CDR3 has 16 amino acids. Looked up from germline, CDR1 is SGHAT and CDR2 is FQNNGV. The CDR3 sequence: CASSLRVGTSTDTQYF. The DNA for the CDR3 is TGTGCCAGCAGCTTAAGAGTCGGTACTAGCACAGATACGCAGTATTTT.

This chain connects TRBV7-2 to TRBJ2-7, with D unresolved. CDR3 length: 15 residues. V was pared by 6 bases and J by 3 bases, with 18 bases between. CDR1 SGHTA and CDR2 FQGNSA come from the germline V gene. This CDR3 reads CASSLTASHRYEQYF. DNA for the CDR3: TGTGCCAGCAGTCTAACGGCGAGCCATCGCTACGAGCAGTACTTC.

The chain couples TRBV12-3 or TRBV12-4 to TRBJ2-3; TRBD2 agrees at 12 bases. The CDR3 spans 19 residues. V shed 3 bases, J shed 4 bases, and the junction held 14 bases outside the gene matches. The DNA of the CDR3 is TGTGCCAGCAGTTTCCGGGGGCTAGCGGGAGGGCTGATGGCAGATACGCAGTATTTT. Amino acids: CASSFRGLAGGLMADTQYF.

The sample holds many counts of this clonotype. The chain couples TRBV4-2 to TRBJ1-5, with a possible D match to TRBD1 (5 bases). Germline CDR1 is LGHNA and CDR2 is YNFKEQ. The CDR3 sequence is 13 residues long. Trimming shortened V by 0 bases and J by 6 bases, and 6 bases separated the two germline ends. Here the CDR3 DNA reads TGTGCCAGCAGCCAAGACAGGGTTCAGCCCCAGCATTTT. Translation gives CASSQDRVQPQHF.

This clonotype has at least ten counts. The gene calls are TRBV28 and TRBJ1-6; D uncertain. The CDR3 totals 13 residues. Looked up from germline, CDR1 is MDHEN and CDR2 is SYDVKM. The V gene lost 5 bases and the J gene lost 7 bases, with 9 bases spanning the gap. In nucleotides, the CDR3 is TGTGCCAGCAGTGGACTAGGGAATTCACCCCTCCACTTT. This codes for CASSGLGNSPLHF.

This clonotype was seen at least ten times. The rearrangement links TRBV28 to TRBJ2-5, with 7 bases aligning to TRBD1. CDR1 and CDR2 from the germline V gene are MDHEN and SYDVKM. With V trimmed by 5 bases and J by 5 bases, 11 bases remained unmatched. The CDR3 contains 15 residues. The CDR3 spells CASSPLGQFRETQYF. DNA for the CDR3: TGTGCCAGCAGTCCCCTGGGACAGTTTAGGGAGACCCAGTACTTC.

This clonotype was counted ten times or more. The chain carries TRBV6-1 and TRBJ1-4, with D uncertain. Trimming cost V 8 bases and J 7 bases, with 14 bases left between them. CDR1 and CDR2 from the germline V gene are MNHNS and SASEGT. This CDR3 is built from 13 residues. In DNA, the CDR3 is TGTGCCAGCCAGAGATGGGCAGGTGAAAAACTGTTTTTT. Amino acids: CASQRWAGEKLFF.

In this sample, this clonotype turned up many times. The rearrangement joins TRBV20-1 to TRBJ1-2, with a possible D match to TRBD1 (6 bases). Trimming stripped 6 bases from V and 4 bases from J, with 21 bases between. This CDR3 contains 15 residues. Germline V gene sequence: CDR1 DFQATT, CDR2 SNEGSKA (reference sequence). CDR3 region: CSAKKGGTPSYGYTF. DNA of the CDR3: TGCAGTGCCAAGAAAGGGGGGACGCCCAGCTATGGCTACACCTTC.

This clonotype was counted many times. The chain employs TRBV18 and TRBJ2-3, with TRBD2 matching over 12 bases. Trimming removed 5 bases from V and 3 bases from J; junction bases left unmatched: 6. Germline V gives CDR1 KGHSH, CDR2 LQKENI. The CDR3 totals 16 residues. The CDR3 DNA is TGTGCCAGCTCAGCAATGACTAGCGGGGGAACAGATACGCAGTATTTT. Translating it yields CASSAMTSGGTDTQYF.

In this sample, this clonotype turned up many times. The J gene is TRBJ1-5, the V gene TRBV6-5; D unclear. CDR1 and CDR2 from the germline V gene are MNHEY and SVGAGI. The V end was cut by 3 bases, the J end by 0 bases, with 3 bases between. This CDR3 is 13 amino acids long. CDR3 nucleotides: TGTGCCAGCAGTTATAATAGCAATCAGCCCCAGCATTTT. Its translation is CASSYNSNQPQHF.

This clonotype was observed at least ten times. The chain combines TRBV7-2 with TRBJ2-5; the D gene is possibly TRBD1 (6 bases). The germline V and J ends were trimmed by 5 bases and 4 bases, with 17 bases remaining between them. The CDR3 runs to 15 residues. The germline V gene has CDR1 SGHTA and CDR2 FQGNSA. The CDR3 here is CASSPEGHPGETQYF. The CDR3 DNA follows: TGTGCCAGCAGCCCAGAGGGACATCCGGGAGAGACCCAGTACTTC.

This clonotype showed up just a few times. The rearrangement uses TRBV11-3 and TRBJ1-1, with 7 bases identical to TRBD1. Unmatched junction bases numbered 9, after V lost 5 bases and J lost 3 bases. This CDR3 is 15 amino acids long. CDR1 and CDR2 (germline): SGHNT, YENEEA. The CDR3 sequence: CASSHHRGGDTEAFF. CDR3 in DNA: TGTGCCAGCAGCCATCACAGGGGAGGTGACACTGAAGCTTTCTTT.

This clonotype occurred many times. The CDR3 loop is CASSLGFGRSNEKLFF. CDR3 DNA sequence: TGTGCCAGCAGTTTGGGTTTCGGGCGGAGTAATGAAAAACTGTTTTTT. The chain employs TRBV28 and TRBJ1-4, with no clear D. V lost 3 bases to trimming and J lost 4 bases, with 15 bases between them. Germline V gene lookup returns CDR1 MDHEN and CDR2 SYDVKM. The CDR3 consists of 16 residues.

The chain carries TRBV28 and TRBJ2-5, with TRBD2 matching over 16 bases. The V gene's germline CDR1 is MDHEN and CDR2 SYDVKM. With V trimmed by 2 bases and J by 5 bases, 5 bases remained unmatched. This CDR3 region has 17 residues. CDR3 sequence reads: CASSLQGLAGGQETQYF. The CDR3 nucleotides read TGTGCCAGCAGTTTACAGGGACTAGCGGGGGGGCAGGAGACCCAGTACTTC.

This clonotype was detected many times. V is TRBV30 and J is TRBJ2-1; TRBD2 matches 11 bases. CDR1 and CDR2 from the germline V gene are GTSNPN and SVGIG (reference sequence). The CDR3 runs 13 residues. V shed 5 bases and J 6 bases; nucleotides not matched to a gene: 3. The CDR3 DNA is TGTGCCTGGGATAGCGGGGGGGTCAATGAGCAGTTCTTC. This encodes CAWDSGGVNEQFF.

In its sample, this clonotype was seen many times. The DNA of the CDR3 is TGTGCCAGCAGCGTGACTAGCGGGGCTGTGGAGCAGTTCTTC. Translating gives CASSVTSGAVEQFF. The gene calls are TRBV11-2 and TRBJ2-1, with 11 bases aligning to TRBD2. CDR3 length: 14 amino acids. Germline CDR1 and CDR2: SGHAT and FQNNGV. The junction had 7 bases not matched to a gene; V was cut back by 5 bases and J by 10 bases.

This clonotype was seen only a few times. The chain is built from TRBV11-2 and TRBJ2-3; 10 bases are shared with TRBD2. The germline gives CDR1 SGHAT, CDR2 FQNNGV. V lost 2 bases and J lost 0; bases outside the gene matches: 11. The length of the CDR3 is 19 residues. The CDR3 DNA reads TGTGCCAGCAGCTTAACACGGAGTAGCGGGGGGTCAAGCACAGATACGCAGTATTTT. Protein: CASSLTRSSGGSSTDTQYF.